The subject of this entry is one TCR beta chain. The sample holds a few counts of this clone. The antigen this receptor binds is unknown. Qualities for individual bases were not recorded, and no much larger clone is one base off. CDR1 and CDR2 are read off the germline V gene (reference sequence) as LNHDA and SQIVND. Cut back by 6 bases and 7 bases, the V and J ends lie 12 bases apart. The CDR3 runs 12 residues from the cysteine to the phenylalanine. Left in the record is the CDR3 DNA by itself, 36 bases read in frame from the first base. The donors were healthy, HIV-negative adults with no recently reported acute infections or vaccinations. All donors were Caucasian adults living in Nashville, Tennessee, USA. CD4+ T cells were enriched by magnetic negative selection; naive cells were then positively selected on CD45RA, and the negative fraction formed the memory subset. Blood was obtained by leukapheresis, after which PBMCs were separated by Ficoll-Histopaque density gradient centrifugation and cryopreserved in liquid nitrogen vapor phase. Purity and quantity of every magnetically sorted T cell population were checked by analytical flow cytometry. Genomic DNA was isolated from every sorted fraction and measured by UV absorbance on a Nanodrop 2000c.

The sample comes from a study of shared clonotypes between healthy human individuals (dated by TCRdb to about 2020). Concerning the study at large: Three men and a couple of women, aged 18 to 49 years, made up the cohort. For each donor, CD4 naive and CD4 memory were each given three plates, CD8 naive was given two plates, and CD8 memory was given one plate. To increase sequencing depth and limit assay-specific biases, TCR repertoire library preparation and sequencing were carried out by different laboratories using diverse techniques. The study deeply sequenced blood TCR repertoires of about 5 healthy adults to estimate repertoire size and the extent of clonotype sharing between individuals. Between about 0.94 and 8.9 billion PBMCs per donor were obtained by leukapheresis. Study-wide findings and limitations: Naive subsets generally had larger estimated clonotype richness than memory subsets. Only blood was sampled, and tissue TCR repertoires likely differ from those in blood. Pairwise subsampling led to the expectation that sequencing depth would affect the degree of clonotype sharing among donors. Clonotypes shared by all four sorted-subset donors showed higher generation probabilities than non-shared clonotypes. The genetic and exposure-history diversity represented was limited by the small number of donors. Rarefaction of sorted-subset datasets indicated incomplete sequencing despite the large sequencing depth. Sharing across several donors was observed for around 5% of naive CD4, under 4% of naive CD8, 2% to 2.5% of memory CD4, and over 0.3% of memory CD8 clonotypes.

Using the deep immunoSEQ assay, multiplex PCR amplified TCR CDR3 regions from genomic DNA. Genomic DNA extracted from each cell subset was distributed evenly over all wells of several immunoSEQ 96-well plates, and each plate served as one replicate. Each replicate PCR for sorted subsets received roughly 0.2 ug genomic DNA, equal to tens of thousands of T cell genomes. Purified libraries were measured with a Qubit 3.0 fluorometer, size-checked on a Bioanalyzer 2100, and measured again with the KAPA Library Quantification kit. Every immunoSEQ 96-well plate was sequenced on a dedicated single-read 150-cycle Illumina NextSeq 550 flow cell. Processing in the source paper ran as follows. The immunoSEQ output contained only junctional sequences without quality scores, so filtering could not match that applied to full-length reads. Sequences were annotated with PyIR, a Python wrapper for IgBLAST v1.9, using IMGT germline references to assign V/J genes and CDR3. Reads with weak V/J assignments (E-value above 1e-6), missing CDR3, stop codons, out-of-frame junctions, or ambiguous translated residues were removed. V3J clonotypes were defined as sequences sharing the same inferred V gene, J gene, and CDR3 amino acid sequence. Percentage overlap between repertoires was calculated by dividing the number of shared unique clonotypes by the size of the smaller repertoire. Repertoire richness was assessed with RTK rarefaction, the Chao1 estimator, and Recon v2.1 estimates of unobserved clonotypes. OLGA was used to compute generation probabilities for all TCRbeta clonotypes that the gDNA method yielded from a handful of donors. TCRdb took this table from immuneACCESS and kept in-frame rearrangements with V and J called. Such tables lack part of the clones; where checked against another copy, unresolved V genes explain under half of the gap, and the rest is unexplained. V and J calls and clone size come straight from that table; D and trimming were deduced from the DNA. In all, the sample holds about 1 million clones, and about 75% of those were seen once. About 1.5% of the sample is in the top ten clones.

Recombination joined TRBV19 with TRBJ1-2; there is no confident call for the D gene. Input material: memory CD4+ T cells sorted from blood. The cell subset or site label of this sample denotes: CD45RA-negative fraction. This TCR came from a man aged 18-30 years in good health. The CDR3 here reads CASSRLDGGYTF. The DNA reads as follows: TGTGCCAGTAGCCGCCTTGACGGTGGCTACACCTTC.